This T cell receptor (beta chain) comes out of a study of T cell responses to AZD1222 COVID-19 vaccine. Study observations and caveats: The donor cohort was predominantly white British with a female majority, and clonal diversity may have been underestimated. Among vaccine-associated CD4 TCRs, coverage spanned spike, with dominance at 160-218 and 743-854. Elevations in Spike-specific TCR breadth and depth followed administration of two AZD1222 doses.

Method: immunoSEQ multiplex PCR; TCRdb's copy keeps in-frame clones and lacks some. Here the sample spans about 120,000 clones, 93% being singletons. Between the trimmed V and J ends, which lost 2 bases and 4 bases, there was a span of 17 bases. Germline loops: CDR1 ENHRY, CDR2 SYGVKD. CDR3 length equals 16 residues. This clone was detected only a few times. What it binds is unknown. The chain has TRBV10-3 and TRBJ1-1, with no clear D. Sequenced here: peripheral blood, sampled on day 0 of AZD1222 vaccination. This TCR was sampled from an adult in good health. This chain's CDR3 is CAISEGRLTEGTEAFF. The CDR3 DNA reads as TGTGCCATCAGTGAGGGTAGACTTACCGAGGGCACTGAAGCTTTCTTT.